This entry concerns a single T cell receptor (beta chain). The antigen is unknown. Per germline, CDR1 SQVTM and CDR2 ANQGSEA. V was pared by 7 bases and J by 7 bases, with 8 bases of the junction left unmatched. The CDR3 consists of 12 residues. With sequencing, the targeted depth ranged from 1 in 200,000 to 1 in 1 million T cells. Libraries were prepared by immunoSEQ multiplex PCR; TCRdb keeps only in-frame clonotypes and omits some of them. Of more than 300,000 clones listed, just under 80% are singletons. These data come from a study of cytotoxic CD8 clonotypes in ibrutinib-treated CLL. Broader study findings: Stable or contracted on treatment, public clonotypes were also uncommon. Circulating CD8+ T-cell counts were tracked by baseline clonality, which exceeded that of age-matched healthy donors.

The sample in question was PBMCs, obtained before ibrutinib treatment. V is TRBV29-1 and J is TRBJ2-7; 9 positions match TRBD1. The receptor was isolated from a human donor with chronic lymphocytic leukemia. As DNA, the CDR3 is TGCAGCGCTGGGACAGGGACGAGTGAGCAGTACTTC. Protein sequence: CSAGTGTSEQYF.